The present TCR beta chain was sequenced within a study of OX40 agonist ivuxolimab in advanced cancers. This CDR3 region has 16 residues. The germline CDR1 and CDR2 sequences are MDHEN and SYDVKM. Trimming pared 6 bases from V and 0 bases from J, leaving 14 bases between. The assay was immunoSEQ multiplex PCR, and TCRdb's table has in-frame clones only and misses some. The sample includes tens of thousands of clones, roughly 85% of them seen just once. The chain is built from TRBV28 and TRBJ1-4, with D maybe TRBD1 (5 bases). This TCR derives from an adult with an advanced solid tumor such as melanoma, head and neck, liver or kidney cancer. Sequences were derived from CD4+ or CD8+ T cells sorted from blood, sampled in a trial of the OX40 agonist ivuxolimab. The CDR3 coding sequence is TGTGCCAGCAGCGGGGAGGGGATGGCAACTAATGAAAAACTGTTTTTT. It yields the protein CASSGEGMATNEKLFF.